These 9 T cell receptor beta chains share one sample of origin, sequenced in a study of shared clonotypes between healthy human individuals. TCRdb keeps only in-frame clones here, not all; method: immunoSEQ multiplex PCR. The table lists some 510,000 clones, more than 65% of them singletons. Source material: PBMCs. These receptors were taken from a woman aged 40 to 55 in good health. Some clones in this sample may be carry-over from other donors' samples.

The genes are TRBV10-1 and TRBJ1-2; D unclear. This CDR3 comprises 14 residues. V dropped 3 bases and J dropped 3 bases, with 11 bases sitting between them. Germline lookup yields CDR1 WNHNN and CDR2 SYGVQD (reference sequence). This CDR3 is CASSDRWVYYGYTF. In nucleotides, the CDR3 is TGCGCCAGCAGTGACAGGTGGGTTTACTATGGCTACACCTTC.

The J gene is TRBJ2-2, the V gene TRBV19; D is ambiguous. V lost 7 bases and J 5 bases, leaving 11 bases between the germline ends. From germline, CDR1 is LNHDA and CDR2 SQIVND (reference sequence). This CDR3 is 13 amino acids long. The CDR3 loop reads CASNKEITGELFF. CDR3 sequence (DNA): TGTGCCAGTAATAAGGAGATAACCGGGGAGCTGTTTTTT.

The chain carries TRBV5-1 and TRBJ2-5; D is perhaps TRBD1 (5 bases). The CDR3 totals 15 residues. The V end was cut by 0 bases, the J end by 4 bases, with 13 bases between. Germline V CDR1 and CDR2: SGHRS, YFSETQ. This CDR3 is CASSLEPGWAETQYF. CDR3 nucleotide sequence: TGCGCCAGCAGCTTGGAGCCAGGGTGGGCAGAGACCCAGTACTTC.

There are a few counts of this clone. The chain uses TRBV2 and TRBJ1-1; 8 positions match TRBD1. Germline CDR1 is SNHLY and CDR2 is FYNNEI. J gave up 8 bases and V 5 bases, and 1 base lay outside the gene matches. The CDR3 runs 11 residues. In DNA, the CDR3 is TGTGCCAGCAGTTGGGACAGGGAAGCTTTCTTT. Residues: CASSWDREAFF. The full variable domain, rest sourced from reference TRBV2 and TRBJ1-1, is EPEVTQTPSHQVTQMGQEVILRCVPISNHLYFYWYRQILGQKVEFLVSFYNNEISEKSEIFDDQFSVERPDGSNFTLKIRSTKLEDSAMYFCASSWDREAFFGQGTRLTVV.

The CDR3 DNA is TGTGCCACTCCCCTGGACAGGCCGAATGAAAAACTGTTTTTT. Residues: CATPLDRPNEKLFF. The chain uses TRBV27 and TRBJ1-4; 7 bases are a match to TRBD1. Trimming took 10 bases from V and 5 from J; bases not matched to a gene: 10. The CDR3 is made up of 14 amino acids. CDR1 is MNHEY, CDR2 SMNVEV, per germline (reference sequence).

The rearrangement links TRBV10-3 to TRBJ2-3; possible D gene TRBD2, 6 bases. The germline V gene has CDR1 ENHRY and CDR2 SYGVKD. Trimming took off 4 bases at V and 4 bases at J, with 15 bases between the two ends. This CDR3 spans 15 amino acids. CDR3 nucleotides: TGTGCCATCAGTGCTTTAGCGGAGCAGTCAGATACGCAGTATTTT. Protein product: CAISALAEQSDTQYF.

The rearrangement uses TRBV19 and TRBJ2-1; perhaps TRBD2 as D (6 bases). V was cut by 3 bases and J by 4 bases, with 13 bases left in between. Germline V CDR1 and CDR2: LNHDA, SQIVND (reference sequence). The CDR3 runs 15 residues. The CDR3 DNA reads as TGTGCCAGTAGTATTGCACTAGCAGATTACAATGAGCAGTTCTTC. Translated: CASSIALADYNEQFF.

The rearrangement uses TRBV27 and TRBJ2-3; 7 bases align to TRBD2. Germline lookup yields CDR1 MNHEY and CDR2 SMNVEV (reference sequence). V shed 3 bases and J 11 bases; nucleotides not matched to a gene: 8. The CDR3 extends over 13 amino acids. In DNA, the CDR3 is TGTGCCAGCAGTTTCGAGCGGGGAGAAAGGCAGTATTTT. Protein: CASSFERGERQYF.

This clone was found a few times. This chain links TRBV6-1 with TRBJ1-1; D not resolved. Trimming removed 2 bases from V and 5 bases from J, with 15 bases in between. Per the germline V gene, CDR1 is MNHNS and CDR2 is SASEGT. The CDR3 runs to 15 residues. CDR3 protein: CASSEIINSLTEAFF. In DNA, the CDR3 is TGTGCCAGCAGTGAAATAATCAATTCATTAACTGAAGCTTTCTTT.